The 2 T cell receptor beta chains given below trace back to one sample, sequenced in a study of blood T cell repertoires in COVID-19 (dated by TCRdb to 2019 to 2021). Libraries were constructed by the immunoSEQ multiplex PCR assay. The source is immuneACCESS, and TCRdb retained only in-frame sequences with V and J called. Part of the clones is not carried over; for the studies checked, unresolved V genes explain less than half of this, and the remainder is unexplained. The sample records around 170,000 clones, about 74% of which are singletons. Less than 3% of the sample belongs to the ten largest clones. The sample consisted of peripheral blood. The receptors come from a woman older than 75 with acute or convalescent COVID-19.

V and J are TRBV6-6 and TRBJ1-2; TRBD1 aligns across 7 bases. With V trimmed by 4 bases and J by 3 bases, 8 bases remained unmatched. The CDR3 is 15 residues long. Per germline, CDR1 MNHNY and CDR2 SVGAGI (reference sequence). CDR3 residues: CASSSHSGTDYGYTF. The CDR3 region has the DNA TGTGCCAGCAGTTCTCATTCCGGGACAGACTATGGCTACACCTTC.

The rearrangement uses TRBV10-1 and TRBJ1-5; D remains ambiguous. The CDR3 runs 13 residues. The V and J ends lost 6 bases and 4 bases respectively, with 10 bases between them. The germline V gene encodes CDR1 WNHNN and CDR2 SYGVQD (reference sequence). CDR3 bases: TGCGCCAGCAGCCCTAATCGAAATCAGCCCCAGCATTTT. Amino acids: CASSPNRNQPQHF.